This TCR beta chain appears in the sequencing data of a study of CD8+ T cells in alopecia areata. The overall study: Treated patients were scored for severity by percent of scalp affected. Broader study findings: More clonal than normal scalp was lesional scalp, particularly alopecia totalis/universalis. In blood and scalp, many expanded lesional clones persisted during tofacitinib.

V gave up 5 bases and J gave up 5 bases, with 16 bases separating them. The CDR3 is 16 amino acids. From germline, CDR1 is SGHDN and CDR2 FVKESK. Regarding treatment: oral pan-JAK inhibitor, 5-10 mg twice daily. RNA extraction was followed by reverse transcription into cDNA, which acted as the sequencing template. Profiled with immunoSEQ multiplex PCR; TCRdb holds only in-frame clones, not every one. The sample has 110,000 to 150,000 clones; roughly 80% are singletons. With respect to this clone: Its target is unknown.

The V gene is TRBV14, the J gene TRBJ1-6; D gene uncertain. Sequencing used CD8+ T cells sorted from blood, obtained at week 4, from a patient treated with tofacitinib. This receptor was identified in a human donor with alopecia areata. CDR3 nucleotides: TGTGCCAGCAGCGACGCGGATCGCTACGATAATTCACCCCTCCACTTT. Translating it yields CASSDADRYDNSPLHF.